This is a list of T cell receptor beta chains from one sample in a study of blood T cell repertoires in COVID-19. Measured with immunoSEQ multiplex PCR; TCRdb has only the in-frame clones, and not every one. The sample yields about 53,000 clones, about four fifths seen once. Sequencing input: peripheral blood. Source of these receptors: a woman of 80 years or more with COVID-19, enrolled during active disease. Each CDR3 is given with its conserved first and last residue. The order of the fields is clone size, V gene, D gene, J gene, CDR3 DNA, CDR3 protein. The D gene is left open where the match is weak. Size tells how often a clone was seen (once, few, many) or the class of an expanded clone, and some rows leave it out.

NA	TRBV14	TRBD2	TRBJ2-7	TGTGCCAGCAGCCTAAGGGGCCCGGGACTAGCGGGAGCCTACGAGCAGTACTTC	CASSLRGPGLAGAYEQYF
NA	TRBV18	TRBD1	TRBJ1-2	TGTGCCAGCTCACCGACAGGGGGCGACGACTACACCTTC	CASSPTGGDDYTF
NA	TRBV27	NA	TRBJ1-2	TGTGCCAGCATGGGGGGACTTTGGGGTAACTATGGCTACACCTTC	CASMGGLWGNYGYTF
NA	TRBV7-9	NA	TRBJ2-1	TGTGCCAGCAGCTCAATGACAAACTACAATGAGCAGTTCTTC	CASSSMTNYNEQFF
NA	TRBV6-5	NA	TRBJ1-5	TGTGCCAGCAGTTCTGCAGGGCCGGCGAGCAATCAGCCCCAGCATTTT	CASSSAGPASNQPQHF
NA	TRBV4-1	TRBD2	TRBJ2-3	TGCGCCAGCAGCCAAATCTCCGGGACTAGCACGACAGATACGCAGTATTTT	CASSQISGTSTTDTQYF
few	TRBV5-1	TRBD2	TRBJ2-1	TGCGCCAGCAGCCTAGCCGGGACTAGGGGAAATGAGCAGTTCTTC	CASSLAGTRGNEQFF
NA	TRBV5-4	TRBD1	TRBJ1-1	TGTGCCAGCAGCACCGTGGACAGGGAGACTGAAGCTTTCTTT	CASSTVDRETEAFF
NA	TRBV5-1	TRBD1	TRBJ1-2	TGCGCCAGCAGCTTCGAGGGACAGTTTCCCTATGGCTACACCTTC	CASSFEGQFPYGYTF
NA	TRBV19	NA	TRBJ1-5	TGTGCCAGTAGTAGTGACAGTCCTGGCAATCAGCCCCAGCATTTT	CASSSDSPGNQPQHF
once	TRBV5-4	TRBD1	TRBJ1-6	TGTGCCAGCAGCTTCCACTCCGGGACAGGGGGAGGGAATTCACCCCTCCACTTT	CASSFHSGTGGGNSPLHF
once	TRBV5-4	TRBD1	TRBJ1-2	TGTGCCAGCAGCTTGGCAGGACAGGGGGGGGTCTATGGCTACACCTTC	CASSLAGQGGVYGYTF
NA	TRBV6-1	NA	TRBJ1-5	TGTGCCAGCAGTGAAGGAGAGATTCGCAATCAGCCCCAGCATTTT	CASSEGEIRNQPQHF
NA	TRBV27	TRBD1	TRBJ1-2	TGTGCCAGCAGTTTATCGGGCAGGGGGATTAACTATGGCTACACCTTC	CASSLSGRGINYGYTF
NA	TRBV29-1	NA	TRBJ2-7	TGCAGCGTTACCACAACCTACGAGCAGTACTTC	CSVTTTYEQYF
NA	TRBV7-8	NA	TRBJ1-5	TGTGCCAGCAGCTTAGGAGCAAACAATCAGCCCCAGCATTTT	CASSLGANNQPQHF
NA	TRBV4-1	TRBD1	TRBJ2-7	TGCGCCAGCAGCCAATCCAGACAGGGCCCTTACGAGCAGTACTTC	CASSQSRQGPYEQYF
NA	TRBV2	TRBD1	TRBJ2-7	TGTGCCAGCAGTGGACAGGGGGGATCGCTCGAGCAGTACTTC	CASSGQGGSLEQYF
NA	TRBV30	NA	TRBJ2-4	TGTGCCTGGAGTGTAACAGGTTCCTCCCAGTACTTC	CAWSVTGSSQYF
medium-sized	TRBV9	NA	TRBJ1-1	TGTGCCAGCAGCGGAGCACACCTCCGGGGTACTGAAGCTTTCTTT	CASSGAHLRGTEAFF
NA	TRBV6-4	TRBD2	TRBJ2-2	TGTGCCAGCAGTGACTCCGCGGGGGCCGGGGAGCTGTTTTTT	CASSDSAGAGELFF
NA	TRBV6-4	TRBD2	TRBJ2-1	TGTGCCAGCAGTGATCAGGGACTAGCGGGAGGGAATGAGCAGTTCTTC	CASSDQGLAGGNEQFF
NA	TRBV18	TRBD2	TRBJ2-5	TGTGCCAGCTCACCAGGGACTAGCGGCCTTCAAGAGACCCAGTACTTC	CASSPGTSGLQETQYF
NA	TRBV18	NA	TRBJ1-1	TGTGCCAGCTCACCCGGACGGGAGGAGGCTGAAGCTTTCTTT	CASSPGREEAEAFF
NA	TRBV9	NA	TRBJ2-3	TGTGCCAGCAGCGTAGCCGGGACTTCGGCGAGCACAGATACGCAGTATTTT	CASSVAGTSASTDTQYF
NA	TRBV13	NA	TRBJ2-7	TGTGCCAGCAGCCACGGGACTTCCTCCTACGAGCAGTACTTC	CASSHGTSSYEQYF
NA	TRBV28	NA	TRBJ2-7	TGTGCCACGTCTGGAAAGGCGGCTCTCTCCGAGCAGTACTTC	CATSGKAALSEQYF
NA	TRBV5-6	NA	TRBJ1-1	TGTGCCAGCAGCTTGGAACAGGTTAACACTGAAGCTTTCTTT	CASSLEQVNTEAFF
NA	TRBV6-5	TRBD1	TRBJ1-2	TGTGCCTCACAAGGACAGGGGGCGGAATATGGCTACACCTTC	CASQGQGAEYGYTF
NA	TRBV30	TRBD2	TRBJ2-1	TGTGCCTGGAGCTATCTAGCGGGAGGTGGAAATGAGCAGTTCTTC	CAWSYLAGGGNEQFF
NA	TRBV12-3/TRBV12-4	NA	TRBJ2-5	TGTGCCAGCAGTCCGACTGGAGAGACCCAGTACTTC	CASSPTGETQYF
NA	TRBV7-3	TRBD2	TRBJ2-2	TGTGCCAGCAGCCCGACTAGCGGGAGGTACACCGGGGAGCTGTTTTTT	CASSPTSGRYTGELFF
NA	TRBV27	NA	TRBJ1-2	TGTGCCAGCAGTTTCCCAAACTTGCTTAACTATGGCTACACCTTC	CASSFPNLLNYGYTF
NA	TRBV6-5	NA	TRBJ1-5	TGTGCCAGCAGCCGGACAGACTATCAGCCCCAGCATTTT	CASSRTDYQPQHF
NA	TRBV19	NA	TRBJ2-7	TGTGCCAGTAGTGGGCGGGACCTCATCGGGCAGTACTTC	CASSGRDLIGQYF
NA	TRBV25-1	TRBD2	TRBJ2-2	TGTGCCAGCAGCCCTAGCGGGAGGTACACCGGGGAGCTGTTTTTT	CASSPSGRYTGELFF
NA	TRBV7-6	TRBD2	TRBJ2-5	TGTGCCAGCAGCTTAGAAAGAGCGCTGGGGGGGTTGGAGACCCAGTACTTC	CASSLERALGGLETQYF
once	TRBV5-8	NA	TRBJ2-1	TGTGCCAGCAGCTTGGCCTTGCGGGGTGTCGATGAGCAGTTCTTC	CASSLALRGVDEQFF
NA	TRBV7-9	NA	TRBJ2-7	TGTGCCAGCAGCTTAGGGTGGGGGGCCTACGAGCAGTACTTC	CASSLGWGAYEQYF
NA	TRBV11-2	NA	TRBJ1-1	TGTGCCAGCAGCCCGCTTTCGAGAGCTTTCTTT	CASSPLSRAFF